The entry below describes one T cell receptor beta chain. Its binding antigen is unknown. One base away there is no much larger clone; base qualities are not given. These data are taken from a study of technical replicates of blood from a handful of donors (dated by TCRdb to about 2017). Reading from cysteine to phenylalanine, the CDR3 counts 15 amino acids. Left in the record is the CDR3 DNA by itself, 45 bases read in frame from the first base. The germline V gene gives CDR1 as SGHRS and CDR2 as YFSETQ. The trim is 4 bases for V and 5 bases for J, with a gap of 15 bases between the germline ends. Receptor amplification or capture employed the immunoSEQ multiplex PCR assay. TCRdb provides this immuneACCESS table in a form limited to in-frame rearrangements. Some clones are lacking; in checked studies, under half of them reflect an unresolved V gene, and why the rest are absent is not known. For this sample the table gives about 82,000 clones, of which around 94% were detected only once. In total, the top ten clones hold roughly 0.4% of the sample.

The origin of this receptor is a human donor in good health. The material sequenced was T cells isolated from PBMCs. The rearrangement joined TRBV5-1 to TRBJ2-2, with the D gene not clear enough to name. The nucleotides read TGCGCCAGCAGCGTGGGATTTTCGAGGACCGGGGAGCTGTTTTTT. This yields the protein CASSVGFSRTGELFF.